A selection of T cell receptor beta chains follows, all from one sample in a study of T cells after yellow fever vaccination. TCRdb redid the calling of the 5' RACE reads with MiXCR, one entry per CDR3 protein. The profile shows 29,000 or so distinct CDR3 sequences, roughly 6.3% of them singletons. Here the sequenced sample was PBMCs, either bulk or a sorted T-cell subset (CD4+, CD8+, memory, or dextramer-sorted; not recorded which), taken on the day of the yellow fever booster vaccination. These receptor sequences come from a man aged 25 to 40 who received the YFV17D yellow fever vaccine. Both conserved end residues are part of each CDR3. The D gene is left open where the match is weak. Rows may omit the clone size; those that give it use once, few, many or a size class.

cdr3_nt cdr3_aa clone_size v_call d_call j_call
TGTGCCAGCAGCCTAAGCGGGGAGCTTCACGAGCAGTACTTC CASSLSGELHEQYF few TRBV3-1 TRBD2 TRBJ2-7
TGTGCCAGCACCCGAGGACAGGGATTAATGTTCGAGCAGTACTTC CASTRGQGLMFEQYF . TRBV7-9 TRBD1 TRBJ2-7
TGCAGTGCTAGGGACCCCGGTGGGAACACTGAAGCTTTCTTT CSARDPGGNTEAFF few TRBV20-1 . TRBJ1-1
TGTGCCAGCAGCTTGGATTCGACTAGATACGGCGAGCAGTACTTC CASSLDSTRYGEQYF many TRBV5-4 . TRBJ2-7
TGTGGACACCGGGACTCCCGCTCCGGGGAGCTGTTTTTT CGHRDSRSGELFF many TRBV6-1 . TRBJ2-2
TGTGCCAGCGCGCGGGGGGGCAGAACGGATTCACCCCTCCACTTT CASARGGRTDSPLHF many TRBV7-6 . TRBJ1-6
TGCGCCAGCAGCTCCGGATCTTACCAGGCGGATACGCAGTATTTT CASSSGSYQADTQYF many TRBV5-1 . TRBJ2-3
TGTGCCAGCAGTTACCGACCTTACAATGAGCAGTTCTTC CASSYRPYNEQFF . TRBV6-5 . TRBJ2-1
TGCAGCGTTGATGGGCTAGCGGGAGGTCCACGGAGCTACGAGCAGTACTTC CSVDGLAGGPRSYEQYF many TRBV29-1 TRBD2 TRBJ2-7
TGTGCCAGCAGCTTAATACGGGAGAGCGATGAGCAGTTCTTC CASSLIRESDEQFF many TRBV7-3 . TRBJ2-1
TGCAGTGTCCCAGGGGGCGGCGAGACCCAGTACTTC CSVPGGGETQYF . TRBV20-1 TRBD1 TRBJ2-5
TGCAGTGCTCCCACAGGGGTAACTGAAGCTTTCTTT CSAPTGVTEAFF many TRBV20-1 TRBD1 TRBJ1-1
TGTGCCAGCAGCTACCCGGGAGGCGCTGAAGCTTTCTTT CASSYPGGAEAFF few TRBV7-2 . TRBJ1-1
TGCGCCAGCAGTCTCTTAGCGGGAAACACAGATACGCAGTATTTT CASSLLAGNTDTQYF many TRBV10-2 TRBD2 TRBJ2-3
TGTGCCAGCAGCGATCGGAATGAGCAGTTCTTC CASSDRNEQFF many TRBV7-9 . TRBJ2-1
TGCAGTGCTGGGGGACTAGCGGACACAGATACGCAGTATTTT CSAGGLADTDTQYF many TRBV20-1 TRBD2 TRBJ2-3
TGTGCCAGCACCGACTCGGGGGGGACTGAAGCTTTCTTT CASTDSGGTEAFF many TRBV3-1 . TRBJ1-1
TGTGCCAGCAGCTTAGTTCTCCGCCAAGAGACCCAGTACTTC CASSLVLRQETQYF . TRBV7-2 . TRBJ2-5
TGTGCCAGCAGCTTGTCGCGGAGCACAGATACGCAGTATTTT CASSLSRSTDTQYF . TRBV5-4 . TRBJ2-3
TGTGCCAGCAGCAAGGGACCGATGGGGCAAGATACGCAGTATTTT CASSKGPMGQDTQYF few TRBV7-8 . TRBJ2-3
TGTGCCAGCAGCGTAGGAGGGAGATTCCAAGAGACCCAGTACTTC CASSVGGRFQETQYF many TRBV9 . TRBJ2-5
TGCAGCGTTGTTCCCCTGGGGAAAAACGATGCGCAGTTCTTC CSVVPLGKNDAQFF once TRBV29-1 . TRBJ2-1
TGTGCCAGCCAAAGGCAGGGGAAGGACGAGCAGTACTTC CASQRQGKDEQYF many TRBV11-3 . TRBJ2-7
TGTGCCAGCAGATCCGGGTTACCTGGTGAAAAACTGTTTTTT CASRSGLPGEKLFF many TRBV7-9 . TRBJ1-4
TGTGCCAGCACATATATCAGGGTCGATGAGCAGTTCTTC CASTYIRVDEQFF many TRBV3-1 . TRBJ2-1